This passage covers 21 T cell receptor beta chains from one sample sequenced in a study of T cell repertoires in cytomegalovirus infection. Their antigens remain unidentified. TCRdb reprocessed the reads with MiXCR, giving one entry per CDR3 protein. The table shows roughly 730,000 distinct CDR3 sequences, with 30% to 35% occurring only once. Specimen: cultured PBMCs, collected from culture after CMV antigen stimulation. These receptors came from a human donor in good health (CMV status not recorded). Some clones in this sample may be carry-over from other donors' samples.

This clonotype was seen repeatedly, ten times or more. This rearrangement joins TRBV7-2 to TRBJ1-1; no definite D call. V shed 2 bases and J shed 11 bases, with 12 bases lying between them. The CDR3 spans 12 residues. Germline CDR1 SGHTA, CDR2 FQGNSA. The CDR3 bases are TGTGCCAGCAGCTTACTCGCCGGAGGGGCTTTCTTT. Its translation is CASSLLAGGAFF.

In nucleotides, the CDR3 is TGTGCCATCAGTGGAGGCGGGGACTCCTACAATGAGCAGTTCTTC. As protein: CAISGGGDSYNEQFF. The J gene is TRBJ2-1, the V gene TRBV10-3, with D possibly matching TRBD2 (6 bases). Trimming shortened V by 4 bases and J by 0 bases, and 10 bases separated the two germline ends. Germline V CDR1 and CDR2: ENHRY, SYGVKD. The length of the CDR3 is 15 residues.

This clonotype occurred a few times. The rearrangement links TRBV7-1 to TRBJ1-5; D is ambiguous. TRBV7-1 is an open reading frame whose function is uncertain. Trimming took 5 bases from V and 9 from J, leaving 11 bases between them. This CDR3 spans 12 amino acids. The CDR3 region has the DNA TGTGCCAGCAGCCGTGGCCCCGGGCCCCAGCATTTT. Amino acid sequence: CASSRGPGPQHF.

The V gene is TRBV12-5, the J gene TRBJ1-4; D is unclear. Germline V gene data show CDR1 as LGHNT and CDR2 as FRNRAP. The CDR3 contains 14 residues. V dropped 6 bases and J dropped 3 bases, with 11 bases sitting between them. The CDR3 sequence is CASGLTNPNEKLFF. The CDR3, as DNA: TGTGCTAGTGGCTTGACAAACCCTAATGAAAAACTGTTTTTT.

The J gene is TRBJ2-3, the V gene TRBV10-3, with 15 bases matching TRBD2. J gave up 4 bases and V 9 bases, and 2 bases lay outside the gene matches. The V gene's germline CDR1 is ENHRY and CDR2 SYGVKD. The CDR3 runs to 14 residues. CDR3 loop: CAIGTSGGSDTQYF. The CDR3 coding sequence is TGTGCCATTGGGACTAGCGGGGGGTCAGATACGCAGTATTTT.

The sample holds one count of this clonotype. J is TRBJ1-1 and V is TRBV7-3; no firm D call. Germline V gene sequence: CDR1 SGHTA, CDR2 FQGTGA. V shed 4 bases and J shed 1 base, with 13 bases lying between them. The CDR3 is 15 residues long. The CDR3: CASSSRPGTNTEAFF. The DNA of the CDR3 is TGTGCCAGCAGCTCTAGGCCCGGTACGAACACTGAAGCTTTCTTT.

This clonotype was counted many times. The chain employs TRBV7-2 and TRBJ2-5; the match to TRBD2 covers 9 bases. The CDR3 has 16 residues. Germline CDR1 SGHTA, CDR2 FQGNSA. Losses at the gene ends were 1 base for V and 2 bases for J; bases not matched to a gene: 5. CDR3 nucleotide sequence: TGTGCCAGCAGCTTAGGGTTTAGCGGGAGTCAAGAGACCCAGTACTTC. It encodes CASSLGFSGSQETQYF.

This clonotype was counted a few times. As DNA, the CDR3 is TGTGCCAGCAGTGAAGGGGCTAGCGGGGACACAGATACGCAGTATTTT. Encoded protein: CASSEGASGDTDTQYF. The chain is built from TRBV6-1 and TRBJ2-3, with 9 bases identical to TRBD2. Germline CDR1 MNHNS, CDR2 SASEGT. CDR3 length: 16 residues. Trimming at V came to 1 base and at J to 2 bases, leaving 4 bases not matched to a gene.

The gene calls are TRBV2 and TRBJ1-5; D not certain. The germline V and J ends were trimmed by 0 bases and 1 base, with 7 bases remaining between them. Germline V gene sequence: CDR1 SNHLY, CDR2 FYNNEI. CDR3 length: 15 amino acids. The CDR3 nucleotides read TGTGCCAGCAGTGAAGCTGAGGGAAGCAATCAGCCCCAGCATTTT. Translated: CASSEAEGSNQPQHF.

A remark on this clonotype: The conserved phenylalanine or tryptophan is not found at the CDR3 terminus, so this likely reflects a read error. The V gene is TRBV4-1, the J gene TRBJ1-6, with 7 bases aligning to TRBD1. The CDR3 loop spans 15 amino acids. J was trimmed by 6 bases and V by 2 bases; bases with no gene match: 4. Germline V gene sequence: CDR1 MGHRA, CDR2 YSYEKL. CDR3 in DNA: TGCGCCAGCAGCCAACCGGGACAGCCTAATTCACCCCTCCACTTA. Protein product: CASSQPGQPNSPLHL.

This clonotype appeared many times. The V call is TRBV7-2, the J call TRBJ2-3; 9 bases line up with TRBD2. Germline V gene sequence: CDR1 SGHTA, CDR2 FQGNSA. V was clipped by 1 base and J by 6 bases; unmatched bases: 8. The CDR3 contains 16 residues. DNA of the CDR3: TGTGCCAGCAGCTTAGATCCAGCGGGGGGCCGGGATACGCAGTATTTT. Amino acids: CASSLDPAGGRDTQYF.

This clonotype was counted many times. This rearrangement joins TRBV7-6 to TRBJ2-1; TRBD2 is a possible D gene (5 bases). Trimming shortened V by 5 bases and J by 0 bases, and 14 bases separated the two germline ends. CDR1 and CDR2 (germline): SGHVS, FNYEAQ. CDR3 length: 16 amino acids. Here the CDR3 reads CASSREERSSYNEQFF. The DNA for the CDR3 is TGTGCCAGCAGCCGCGAGGAGCGGAGCTCCTACAATGAGCAGTTCTTC. The entire variable domain, with the rest obtained from reference TRBV7-6 and TRBJ2-1, is as follows: GAGVSQSPRYKVTKRGQDVALRCDPISGHVSLYWYRQALGQGPEFLTYFNYEAQQDKSGLPNDRFSAERPEGSISTLTIQRTEQRDSAMYRCASSREERSSYNEQFFGPGTRLTVL.

This chain uses TRBV6-1 with TRBJ1-5, with 8 bases that match TRBD1. The CDR3 is 15 amino acids. The germline V gene has CDR1 MNHNS and CDR2 SASEGT. Trimming at V came to 6 bases and at J to 0 bases, leaving 4 bases not matched to a gene. CDR3 DNA sequence: TGTGCCAGCAGAGACAGGGGATATAGCAATCAGCCCCAGCATTTT. Its protein product is CASRDRGYSNQPQHF.

V usage is TRBV6-5 and J usage is TRBJ2-5, with TRBD2 identical over 12 bases. V shed 2 bases and J 5 bases; nucleotides not matched to a gene: 15. Germline V gene lookup returns CDR1 MNHEY and CDR2 SVGAGI. The CDR3 is 19 amino acids. In nucleotides, the CDR3 is TGTGCCAGCAGTTACACATTACCCGGACTAGCGGGATTCAGTGAGACCCAGTACTTC. Translating it yields CASSYTLPGLAGFSETQYF.

The rearrangement joins TRBV20-1 to TRBJ2-1; TRBD2 agrees at 13 bases. V was clipped by 6 bases and J by 5 bases; unmatched bases: 4. CDR1 is DFQATT, CDR2 SNEGSKA, per germline (reference sequence). This CDR3 region has 14 residues. CDR3 sequence (DNA): TGCAGTGCCATGACTAGCGGGGGGCACAATGAGCAGTTCTTC. Its protein is CSAMTSGGHNEQFF.

This clonotype has at least ten counts. The CDR3 nucleotides are TGTGCCAGCAGCGCCCGGGAGCACTCCTACAATGAGCAGTTCTTC. This gives the protein CASSAREHSYNEQFF. This chain joins TRBV7-2 and TRBJ2-1; D possibly corresponds to TRBD2 (6 bases). CDR3 length: 15 amino acids. V was clipped by 5 bases and J by 0 bases, with 11 bases between them. Germline values: CDR1 SGHTA, CDR2 FQGNSA. Full variable domain (missing parts from reference TRBV7-2 and TRBJ2-1): GAGVSQSPSNKVTEKGKDVELRCDPISGHTALYWYRQSLGQGLEFLIYFQGNSAPDKSGLPSDRFSAERTGGSVSTLTIQRTQQEDSAVYLCASSAREHSYNEQFFGPGTRLTVL.

In this sample, this clonotype turned up once. This chain links TRBV24-1 with TRBJ2-5; the D is unclear. CDR3 length: 12 amino acids. Germline assignment: CDR1 KGHDR and CDR2 SFDVKD. The V gene lost 5 bases and the J gene lost 2 bases, with 5 bases spanning the gap. CDR3 DNA sequence: TGTGCCACCAGTGTAGAGCAAGAGACCCAGTACTTC. Its translation is CATSVEQETQYF.

CDR3 region: CASRTGGRTEAFF. CDR3 DNA: TGTGCCAGCAGGACAGGGGGTAGGACTGAAGCTTTCTTT. The chain uses TRBV28 and TRBJ1-1; 9 bases align to TRBD1. The CDR3 has 13 residues. With 6 bases clipped from V and 5 bases from J, the junction kept 4 bases outside the gene matches. Germline V CDR1 and CDR2: MDHEN, SYDVKM. Combining the CDR3 with reference TRBV28 and TRBJ1-1 gives the whole variable domain DVKVTQSSRYLVKRTGEKVFLECVQDMDHENMFWYRQDPGLGLRLIYFSYDVKMKEKGDIPEGYSVSREKKERFSLILESASTNQTSMYLCASRTGGRTEAFFGQGTRLTVV.

This clonotype has more than one count but fewer than ten. The CDR3 here is CASSLGGRAIAQYF. CDR3 in DNA: TGTGCCAGCAGCTTAGGCGGGAGGGCCATCGCGCAGTATTTT. The V and J genes are TRBV7-9 and TRBJ2-3, with 9 bases identical to TRBD2. Trimming removed 1 base from V and 10 bases from J; junction bases left unmatched: 6. The CDR3 extends over 14 amino acids. The germline gives CDR1 SEHNR, CDR2 FQNEAQ (reference sequence).

The V call is TRBV12-3 or TRBV12-4, the J call TRBJ1-2; no clear D gene. This CDR3 spans 15 amino acids. Trimming pared 7 bases from V and 2 bases from J, leaving 17 bases between. CDR3 coding DNA: TGTGCCAGCACCCCGCGCGGTCAGGAGAACTATGGCTACACCTTC. Encoded protein: CASTPRGQENYGYTF.

Many counts were recorded for this clonotype. This chain uses TRBV7-2 with TRBJ2-3; D ambiguous. Trimming cost V 5 bases and J 2 bases, with 11 bases left between them. Germline V gives CDR1 SGHTA, CDR2 FQGNSA. There are 14 residues in the CDR3. The chain's CDR3 is CASSLNGFTDTQYF. In DNA form, the CDR3 reads TGTGCCAGCAGCCTGAACGGCTTCACAGATACGCAGTATTTT.